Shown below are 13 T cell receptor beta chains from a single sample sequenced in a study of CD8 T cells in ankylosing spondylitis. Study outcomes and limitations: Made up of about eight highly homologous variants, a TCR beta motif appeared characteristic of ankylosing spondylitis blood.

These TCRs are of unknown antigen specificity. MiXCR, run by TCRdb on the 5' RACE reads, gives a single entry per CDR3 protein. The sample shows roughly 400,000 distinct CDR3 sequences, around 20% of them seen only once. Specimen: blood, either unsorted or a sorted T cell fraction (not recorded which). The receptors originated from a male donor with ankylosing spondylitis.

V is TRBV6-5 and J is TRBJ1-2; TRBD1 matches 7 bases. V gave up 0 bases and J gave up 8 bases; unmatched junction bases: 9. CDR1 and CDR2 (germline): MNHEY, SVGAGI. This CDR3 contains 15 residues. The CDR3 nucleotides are TGTGCCAGCAGTTACTCTCAACAGGGGCTGACAGGCTACACCTTC. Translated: CASSYSQQGLTGYTF.

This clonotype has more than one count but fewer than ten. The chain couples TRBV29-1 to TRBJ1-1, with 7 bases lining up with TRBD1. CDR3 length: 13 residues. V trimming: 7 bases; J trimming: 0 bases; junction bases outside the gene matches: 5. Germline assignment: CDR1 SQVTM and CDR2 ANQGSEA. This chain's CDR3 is CSAGTALNTEAFF. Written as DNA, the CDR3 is TGCAGCGCAGGGACAGCATTGAACACTGAAGCTTTCTTT.

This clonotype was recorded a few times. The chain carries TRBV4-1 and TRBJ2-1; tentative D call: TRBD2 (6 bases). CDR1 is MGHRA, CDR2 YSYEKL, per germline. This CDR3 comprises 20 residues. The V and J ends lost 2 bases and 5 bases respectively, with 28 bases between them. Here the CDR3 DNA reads TGCGCCAGCAGCCAAAGATATGCCCCACAACTAGCTTCGGGAGACAATGAGCAGTTCTTC. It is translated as CASSQRYAPQLASGDNEQFF.

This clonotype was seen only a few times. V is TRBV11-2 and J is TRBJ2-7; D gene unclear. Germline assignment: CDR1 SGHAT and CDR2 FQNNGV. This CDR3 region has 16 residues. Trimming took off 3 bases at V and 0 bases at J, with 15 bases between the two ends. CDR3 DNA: TGTGCCAGCAGCTTGAACCCCCCCCAGGCCTCCTACGAGCAGTACTTC. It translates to CASSLNPPQASYEQYF.

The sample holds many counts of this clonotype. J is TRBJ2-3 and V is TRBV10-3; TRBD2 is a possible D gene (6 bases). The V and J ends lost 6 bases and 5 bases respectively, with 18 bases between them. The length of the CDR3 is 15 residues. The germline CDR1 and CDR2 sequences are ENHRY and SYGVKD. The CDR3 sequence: CAIRPLWEEVDTQYF. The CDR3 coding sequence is TGTGCCATCAGACCTTTATGGGAGGAGGTAGATACGCAGTATTTT.

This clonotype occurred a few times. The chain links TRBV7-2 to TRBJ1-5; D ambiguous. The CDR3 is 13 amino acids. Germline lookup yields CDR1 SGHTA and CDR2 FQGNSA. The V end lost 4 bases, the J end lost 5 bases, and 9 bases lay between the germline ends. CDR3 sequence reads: CASSSIRDQPQHF. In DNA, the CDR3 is TGTGCCAGCAGCTCAATCAGAGATCAGCCCCAGCATTTT.

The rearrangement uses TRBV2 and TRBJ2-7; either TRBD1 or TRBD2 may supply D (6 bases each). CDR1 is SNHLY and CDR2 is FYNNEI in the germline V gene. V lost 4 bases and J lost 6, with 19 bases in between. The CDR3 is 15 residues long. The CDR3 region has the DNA TGTGCCAGCAGTGCCTCCAGGGCCGGAGGGGGCGAGCAGTACTTC. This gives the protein CASSASRAGGGEQYF.

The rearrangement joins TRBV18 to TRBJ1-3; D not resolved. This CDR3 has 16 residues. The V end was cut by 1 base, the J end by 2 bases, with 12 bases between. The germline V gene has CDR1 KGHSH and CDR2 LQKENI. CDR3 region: CASSPRERETGNTIYF. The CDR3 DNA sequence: TGTGCCAGCTCACCACGGGAAAGAGAGACTGGAAACACCATATATTTT.

For the CDR3, the DNA is TGTGCCAGCAGTTCACCGGGGGGCTACACCTTC. Its protein is CASSSPGGYTF. The rearrangement uses TRBV6-5 and TRBJ1-2; the D is unclear. Deletions cut 4 bases from V and 8 bases from J, with 8 bases between. The CDR3 spans 11 residues. Germline V gives CDR1 MNHEY, CDR2 SVGAGI.

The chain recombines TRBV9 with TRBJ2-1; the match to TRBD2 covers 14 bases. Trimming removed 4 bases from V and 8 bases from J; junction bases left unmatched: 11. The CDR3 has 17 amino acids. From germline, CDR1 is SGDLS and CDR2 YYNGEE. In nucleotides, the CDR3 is TGTGCCAGCAGCCCCGGGACTAGCGGGAGCTTCATATATGAGCAGTTCTTC. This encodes CASSPGTSGSFIYEQFF.

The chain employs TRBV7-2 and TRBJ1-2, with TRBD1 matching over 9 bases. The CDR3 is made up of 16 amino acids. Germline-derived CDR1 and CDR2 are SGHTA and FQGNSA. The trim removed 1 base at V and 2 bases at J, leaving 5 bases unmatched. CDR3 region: CASSLGRTGDNYGYTF. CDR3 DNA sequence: TGTGCCAGCAGCTTAGGGAGGACAGGGGACAACTATGGCTACACCTTC.

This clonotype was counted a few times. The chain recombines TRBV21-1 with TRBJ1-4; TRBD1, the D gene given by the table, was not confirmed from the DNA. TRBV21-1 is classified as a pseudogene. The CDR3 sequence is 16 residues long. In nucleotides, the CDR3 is TGTGCCAGCAGACCCCGATGGGGAAAGGCTAATGAAAAACTGTTTTTT. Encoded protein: CASRPRWGKANEKLFF.

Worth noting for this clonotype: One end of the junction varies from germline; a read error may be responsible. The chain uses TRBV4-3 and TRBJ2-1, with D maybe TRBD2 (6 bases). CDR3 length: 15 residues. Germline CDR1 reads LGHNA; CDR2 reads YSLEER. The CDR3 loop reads CASSHSGGANNEQSF. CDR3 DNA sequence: TGCGCCAGCAGCCATAGTGGCGGGGCGAACAATGAGCAGTCCTTC.